This T cell receptor (beta chain) is from a study of cytomegalovirus exposure and HLA in healthy donors. General study points: Later work associated over 15,000 TCR beta sequences with HLA alleles at 0.05 false discovery rate. In a later analysis, HLA-C alleles had the fewest associated TCRs, DRB1 alleles the most.

PCR employed 60 Vbeta and 13 Jbeta primers. Using immunoSEQ multiplex PCR, the repertoire was profiled, and TCRdb retains in-frame clones only, with some absent. The sample lists 140,000 or so clones, roughly four fifths seen once, with roughly 10% in the top ten. With regard to this clone: The antigen is undetermined.

This clonotype was obtained from a woman aged 60-75 years in good health and CMV-seropositive. Material for sequencing was PBMCs.

The CDR3 loop reads CASSYEAGGWETQYF. For the CDR3, the DNA is TGTGCCAGCAGTTACGAGGCAGGGGGATGGGAGACCCAGTACTTC. The chain employs TRBV6-5 and TRBJ2-5, with 7 bases that match TRBD1. J was trimmed by 5 bases and V by 2 bases; bases with no gene match: 8. CDR1 is MNHEY and CDR2 is SVGAGI in the germline V gene. The CDR3 consists of 15 residues.